This T cell receptor (beta chain) was captured in a study of cytomegalovirus exposure and HLA in healthy donors. While unrecorded immune exposures were likely, the donors were nominally healthy when sampled. Study outcomes and limitations: A later analysis reported that several of the most significant clusters appeared to be linked to common viral pathogens, among them Epstein-Barr virus. A later analysis reportedly found fewer N-insertions in an Asian-associated ancestry cluster than the approximately 700-donor mean. Earlier findings revealed that most TCR beta V segments proved productive either about 87% or about 30% of the time.

The table lists this clone with a count of one. As yet, its antigen is unknown. The J segment lost 4 bases and the V segment lost 7 bases, leaving 16 bases of the junction unmatched. CDR3 length equals 17 residues. The germline gives CDR1 MNHEY, CDR2 SMNVEV (reference sequence). 60 Vbeta and 13 Jbeta primers were used in PCR. Sequencing was performed with immunoSEQ multiplex PCR; in TCRdb, only in-frame clones are kept and a portion is missing. The sample holds about 170,000 clones, 70% to 80% seen once. The specimen sequenced was PBMCs. The receptor's source is a female donor in good health and CMV-seronegative. The chain joins TRBV27 to TRBJ2-3; 8 positions match TRBD1. This chain's CDR3 is CASTLSWRQGFSDTQYF. CDR3 coding DNA: TGTGCCAGCACCCTGAGCTGGCGACAGGGGTTTTCAGATACGCAGTATTTT.